A selection of T cell receptor beta chains follows, all from one sample in a study of T cells in localized non-small cell lung cancer. Profiling relied on immunoSEQ multiplex PCR, and the TCRdb table lists in-frame clones only, not all of them. Among about 25,000 clones, around 88% were seen once, and the ten largest hold over 12%. The sequenced sample was peripheral blood, obtained before any cancer treatment. Every receptor here comes from a female donor of 60 years or more with stage I lung adenocarcinoma. The CDR3 runs from the conserved cysteine through the conserved F or W. The D gene is left open where the match is weak. Size values are once, few and many counts, or a class for expanded clones, and some rows have none.

v_call	j_call	clone_size	d_call	cdr3_aa	cdr3_nt
TRBV5-6	TRBJ2-3	NA	NA	CASSLGGGTTDTQYF	TGTGCCAGCAGCTTGGGGGGTGGTACCACAGATACGCAGTATTTT
TRBV5-1	TRBJ2-4	once	NA	CASSYEGTPIGKNIQYF	TGCGCCAGCAGCTACGAAGGGACCCCGATTGGCAAAAACATTCAGTACTTC
TRBV30	TRBJ1-2	NA	TRBD1	CAWKDRAFYGYTF	TGTGCCTGGAAGGACAGGGCTTTCTATGGCTACACCTTC
TRBV5-1	TRBJ2-3	NA	TRBD1	CASSLWGQSTDTQYF	TGCGCCAGCAGCTTGTGGGGACAGAGCACAGATACGCAGTATTTT
TRBV25-1	TRBJ1-2	NA	NA	CASSERTGYGYTF	TGTGCCAGCAGTGAACGAACAGGCTATGGCTACACCTTC
TRBV5-1	TRBJ1-1	NA	NA	CASSDRSYTEAFF	TGCGCCAGCAGTGACAGGAGCTACACTGAAGCTTTCTTT
TRBV5-4	TRBJ2-3	NA	NA	CASSLSLTDTQYF	TGTGCCAGCAGCCTCTCACTGACAGATACGCAGTATTTT
TRBV2	TRBJ1-1	NA	TRBD1	CASSEGGGQGAPAFF	TGTGCCAGCAGTGAAGGGGGAGGACAGGGGGCGCCCGCTTTCTTT
TRBV5-1	TRBJ2-3	NA	TRBD1	CASSLGTGGSDTQYF	TGCGCCAGCAGCTTGGGTACAGGGGGCAGTGATACGCAGTATTTT
TRBV6-5	TRBJ2-7	NA	NA	CASSYAGPPYEQYF	TGTGCCAGCAGTTACGCCGGACCGCCATACGAGCAGTACTTC
TRBV18	TRBJ1-1	few	NA	CASSPLDSLNTEAFF	TGTGCCAGCTCACCCTTGGACAGTTTGAACACTGAAGCTTTCTTT
TRBV7-8	TRBJ2-7	NA	NA	CASSQRGRGAAEQYF	TGTGCCAGCAGCCAAAGAGGACGGGGGGCGGCCGAGCAGTACTTC
TRBV5-6	TRBJ1-2	NA	NA	CASSLGQGPYGYTF	TGTGCCAGCAGCTTGGGTCAGGGGCCCTATGGCTACACCTTC
TRBV29-1	TRBJ1-1	NA	NA	CSVVRGGANTEAFF	TGCAGCGTCGTACGGGGAGGGGCAAACACTGAAGCTTTCTTT
TRBV2	TRBJ2-5	NA	TRBD1	CASSGQGEGETQYF	TGTGCCAGCAGTGGACAGGGGGAGGGAGAGACCCAGTACTTC
TRBV5-6	TRBJ2-6	few	TRBD2	CASSLGPRGRGAGANVLTF	TGTGCCAGCAGCTTGGGCCCTAGGGGACGGGGGGCTGGGGCCAACGTCCTGACTTTC
TRBV21-1	TRBJ2-3	NA	NA	CASSKGQGEPQYF	TGTGCCAGCAGCAAAGGACAGGGGGAGCCGCAGTATTTT
TRBV6-5	TRBJ2-7	once	NA	CASSGIKGYSYEQYF	TGTGCCAGCAGTGGAATCAAGGGGTACTCCTACGAGCAGTACTTC
TRBV2	TRBJ2-2	NA	NA	CAGGGLGTGELFF	TGTGCCGGGGGAGGATTGGGCACCGGGGAGCTGTTTTTT
TRBV7-3	TRBJ1-1	NA	TRBD1	CASSPGGGGIGTEAFF	TGTGCCAGCAGCCCAGGAGGAGGGGGCATCGGCACTGAAGCTTTCTTT
TRBV5-1	TRBJ2-1	NA	NA	CASSLGQSSYNEQFF	TGCGCCAGCAGCTTGGGACAGAGCTCCTACAATGAGCAGTTCTTC
TRBV5-6	TRBJ1-1	NA	TRBD1	CASSFHDRDTEAFF	TGTGCCAGCAGCTTTCACGACAGGGACACTGAAGCTTTCTTT
TRBV4-1	TRBJ1-3	NA	TRBD1	CASSQGGQGGNTIYF	TGCGCCAGCAGCCAAGGTGGACAGGGGGGAAACACCATATATTTT
TRBV7-9	TRBJ2-7	few	TRBD2	CASSLTGLAGENEQYF	TGTGCCAGCAGCTTAACGGGACTAGCGGGAGAGAACGAGCAGTACTTC
TRBV7-9	TRBJ2-1	NA	NA	CASSLDPYNEQFF	TGTGCCAGCAGCCTAGACCCCTATAATGAGCAGTTCTTC
TRBV9	TRBJ1-3	NA	TRBD1	CASSAQGGAGNTIYF	TGTGCCAGCAGCGCCCAGGGGGGGGCTGGAAACACCATATATTTT
TRBV19	TRBJ2-7	NA	TRBD2	CASRNRGAYEQYF	TGTGCCAGTAGGAATCGGGGGGCCTACGAGCAGTACTTC